Below, 28 T cell receptor beta chains from the same sample are listed, as sequenced in a study of shared clonotypes between healthy human individuals. Method: immunoSEQ multiplex PCR; TCRdb's copy keeps in-frame clones and lacks some. The data contain millions of clones, more than 80% of them seen just once; the ten biggest clones take up 0.14%. Sequenced input: naive CD4+ T cells sorted from blood. The sample's subset: CD45RA+ positively selected. These TCRs come from a man between 18 and 35 years old in good health.

The chain employs TRBV5-5 and TRBJ1-2; D is ambiguous. Trimming shortened V by 3 bases and J by 0 bases, and 12 bases separated the two germline ends. The CDR3 has 15 amino acids. Germline V gene lookup returns CDR1 SGHKS and CDR2 YYEKEE (reference sequence). The CDR3 here is CASSSNSNTNYGYTF. In DNA, the CDR3 is TGTGCCAGCAGCTCGAACAGCAATACTAACTATGGCTACACCTTC. The variable domain in full, completed from reference TRBV5-5 and TRBJ1-2, reads DAGVTQSPTHLIKTRGQQVTLRCSPISGHKSVSWYQQVLGQGPQFIFQYYEKEERGRGNFPDRFSARQFPNYSSELNVNALLLGDSALYLCASSSNSNTNYGYTFGSGTRLTVV.

This clone was detected once. The chain uses TRBV5-4 and TRBJ1-1; D might be TRBD1 (6 bases). This CDR3 contains 13 residues. CDR1 and CDR2 from the germline V gene are SGHNT and YYREEE (reference sequence). V lost 0 bases and J lost 10, with 13 bases in between. CDR3 in amino acids: CASSLDRVEVAFF. As DNA, the CDR3 is TGTGCCAGCAGCTTGGACAGGGTCGAGGTAGCTTTCTTT. Supplemented by reference TRBV5-4 and TRBJ1-1, the full variable domain reads ETGVTQSPTHLIKTRGQQVTLRCSSQSGHNTVSWYQQALGQGPQFIFQYYREEENGRGNFPPRFSGLQFPNYSSELNVNALELDDSALYLCASSLDRVEVAFFGQGTRLTVV.

This chain joins TRBV19 and TRBJ1-6; D gene unclear. Germline CDR1 LNHDA, CDR2 SQIVND (reference sequence). V lost 6 bases and J 10 bases, leaving 13 bases between the germline ends. The CDR3 sequence is 13 residues long. The CDR3: CASSLNSGSPLHF. For the CDR3, the DNA is TGTGCCAGTAGCCTAAACTCGGGGTCACCCCTCCACTTT.

This clone was seen just once. The gene calls are TRBV10-3 and TRBJ2-1; 8 bases align to TRBD2. This CDR3 is 16 amino acids long. Germline CDR1 reads ENHRY; CDR2 reads SYGVKD. V shed 2 bases, J shed 7 bases, and the junction held 10 bases outside the gene matches. CDR3 amino acids: CAISEGPSGRGNEQFF. Written as DNA, the CDR3 is TGTGCCATCAGTGAGGGACCGAGCGGGAGAGGTAATGAGCAGTTCTTC.

The chain combines TRBV28 with TRBJ1-5; a possible D gene is TRBD1 (5 bases). The CDR3 loop spans 13 amino acids. Trimming cost V 8 bases and J 6 bases, with 14 bases left between them. Germline CDR1 MDHEN, CDR2 SYDVKM. The CDR3 sequence is CASGEPGPQPQHF. CDR3 nucleotides: TGTGCCAGCGGGGAACCAGGGCCTCAGCCCCAGCATTTT.

The chain links TRBV6-5 to TRBJ2-1, with 7 bases fitting TRBD2. This CDR3 is 13 amino acids long. The J segment lost 10 bases and the V segment lost 8 bases, leaving 11 bases of the junction unmatched. Germline loops: CDR1 MNHEY, CDR2 SVGAGI. Here the CDR3 reads CASSRGAGTEQFF. The CDR3 DNA is TGTGCCAGCTCAAGGGGAGCGGGAACCGAGCAGTTCTTC.

The chain carries TRBV7-2 and TRBJ2-5; D is unresolved. The V end lost 6 bases, the J end lost 3 bases, and 17 bases lay between the germline ends. From germline, CDR1 is SGHTA and CDR2 FQGNSA. The CDR3 totals 15 residues. CDR3 in amino acids: CASRDARGKEETQYF. In DNA, the CDR3 is TGTGCCAGCAGGGATGCACGTGGTAAGGAAGAGACCCAGTACTTC. Combining the CDR3 with reference TRBV7-2 and TRBJ2-5 gives the whole variable domain GAGVSQSPSNKVTEKGKDVELRCDPISGHTALYWYRQSLGQGLEFLIYFQGNSAPDKSGLPSDRFSAERTGGSVSTLTIQRTQQEDSAVYLCASRDARGKEETQYFGPGTRLLVL.

As for this clone: Different DNA sequences within this sample yield the same CDR3. J is TRBJ2-5 and V is TRBV10-3; D gene ambiguous. The ends were cut back, 0 bases at V and 2 bases at J, with 4 bases in the middle. The CDR3 sequence is 13 residues long. CDR1 is ENHRY, CDR2 SYGVKD, per germline. The CDR3: CAISESPQETQYF. As DNA, the CDR3 is TGTGCCATCAGTGAGTCCCCGCAAGAGACCCAGTACTTC.

The V gene is TRBV10-2, the J gene TRBJ1-1, with D maybe TRBD1 (5 bases). With 6 bases removed from V and 0 bases from J, the gap between germline ends came to 11 bases. The CDR3 is 14 amino acids. Germline-derived CDR1 and CDR2 are WSHSY and SAAADI. The CDR3 nucleotides read TGCGCCAGCAGGGAGAGGGGCTTGAACACTGAAGCTTTCTTT. It specifies CASRERGLNTEAFF.

The chain is built from TRBV2 and TRBJ2-5; D may match TRBD1 or TRBD2 (5 bases each). Trimming took off 6 bases at V and 1 base at J, with 15 bases between the two ends. Germline V CDR1 and CDR2: SNHLY, FYNNEI. This CDR3 is 15 amino acids long. Written as DNA, the CDR3 is TGTGCCAGCAGCTACTTACGGGACCTCCAAGAGACCCAGTACTTC. As protein: CASSYLRDLQETQYF.

The table lists this clone with a count of one. The chain employs TRBV9 and TRBJ2-3, with D hard to call. Germline CDR1 and CDR2: SGDLS and YYNGEE. The CDR3 length is 15 residues. Trimming took off 4 bases at V and 0 bases at J, with 12 bases between the two ends. CDR3 nucleotides: TGTGCCAGCAGCCCCCCCTTGCCCAGCACAGATACGCAGTATTTT. Translated, it gives CASSPPLPSTDTQYF. Combining the CDR3 with reference TRBV9 and TRBJ2-3 gives the whole variable domain DSGVTQTPKHLITATGQRVTLRCSPRSGDLSVYWYQQSLDQGLQFLIQYYNGEERAKGNILERFSAQQFPDLHSELNLSSLELGDSALYFCASSPPLPSTDTQYFGPGTRLTVL.

CDR3 sequence: CAVGGSVLEQYF. In DNA, the CDR3 is TGTGCCGTTGGCGGGAGCGTCCTCGAGCAGTACTTC. V is TRBV6-5 and J is TRBJ2-7, with 7 bases matching TRBD2. V trimming: 11 bases; J trimming: 6 bases; junction bases outside the gene matches: 10. Germline CDR1 is MNHEY and CDR2 is SVGAGI. The CDR3 runs to 12 residues.

The rearrangement joins TRBV2 to TRBJ2-3; D is possibly TRBD2 (6 bases). Germline CDR1 SNHLY, CDR2 FYNNEI. There are 14 residues in the CDR3. Trimming took 6 bases from V and 2 from J, leaving 12 bases between them. CDR3 DNA: TGTGCCAGCAGCCGGGACTCAATCACAGATACGCAGTATTTT. Translation gives CASSRDSITDTQYF.

This sequence joins TRBV5-6 and TRBJ2-5; 9 bases line up with TRBD2. The J call may be incorrect, as the DNA end agrees better with TRBJ2-7. The CDR3 extends over 14 amino acids. From germline, CDR1 is SGHDT and CDR2 YYEEEE. The CDR3 coding sequence is TGTGCCAGCAGCTTTAGCGGGAGCTCCTACGAGCAGTACTTC. It specifies CASSFSGSSYEQYF.

The gene calls are TRBV7-3 and TRBJ2-5; D not certain. The CDR3 is 13 residues long. Looked up from germline, CDR1 is SGHTA and CDR2 is FQGTGA. Trimming took 1 base from V and 4 from J, leaving 7 bases between them. CDR3 region: CASSLIYGETQYF. For the CDR3, the DNA is TGTGCCAGCAGCTTAATCTACGGAGAGACCCAGTACTTC.

The rearrangement links TRBV6-5 to TRBJ1-2; D is perhaps TRBD1 (5 bases). Per germline, CDR1 MNHEY and CDR2 SVGAGI. The CDR3 covers 11 residues. V lost 10 bases and J 3 bases, leaving 9 bases between the germline ends. The CDR3 DNA follows: TGTGCCACCTCCAGGGACTATGGCTACACCTTC. The encoded protein is CATSRDYGYTF.

The V and J genes are TRBV5-1 and TRBJ2-7; a possible D gene is TRBD1 (5 bases). Trimming pared 0 bases from V and 1 base from J, leaving 14 bases between. The germline V gene has CDR1 SGHRS and CDR2 YFSETQ. The CDR3 contains 16 residues. The CDR3 DNA follows: TGCGCCAGCAGCTTGGCCTTGACAGCCAAATCCTACGAGCAGTACTTC. This encodes CASSLALTAKSYEQYF.

The chain is built from TRBV18 and TRBJ1-6; no firm D call. V was cut by 6 bases and J by 8 bases, with 14 bases left in between. This CDR3 is 14 amino acids long. Germline values: CDR1 KGHSH, CDR2 LQKENI. The CDR3 nucleotides are TGTGCCAGCTCGGCGGCGTCTGGGGATTCACCCCTCCACTTT. Translated, it gives CASSAASGDSPLHF. The full variable domain, its missing parts supplied by reference TRBV18 and TRBJ1-6, is NAGVMQNPRHLVRRRGQEARLRCSPMKGHSHVYWYRQLPEEGLKFMVYLQKENIIDESGMPKERFSAEFPKEGPSILRIQQVVRGDSAAYFCASSAASGDSPLHFGNGTRLTVT.

The chain recombines TRBV6-6 with TRBJ2-2; D is uncertain. The germline V and J ends were trimmed by 3 bases and 0 bases, with 11 bases remaining between them. Germline CDR1 and CDR2: MNHNY and SVGAGI (reference sequence). This CDR3 has 16 amino acids. Here the CDR3 reads CASSYSVRTNTGELFF. DNA for the CDR3: TGTGCCAGCAGTTATTCTGTCAGGACGAACACCGGGGAGCTGTTTTTT.

The V gene is TRBV5-1, the J gene TRBJ1-1, with a possible D match to TRBD1 (6 bases). Per germline, CDR1 SGHRS and CDR2 YFSETQ. With 0 bases removed from V and 6 bases from J, the gap between germline ends came to 15 bases. This CDR3 has 15 amino acids. The CDR3 DNA sequence: TGCGCCAGCAGCTTGGATGGGGGGCGTTTCGCTGAAGCTTTCTTT. The encoded protein is CASSLDGGRFAEAFF.

The chain uses TRBV6-4 and TRBJ2-7; the match to TRBD2 covers 12 bases. CDR1 is MRHNA and CDR2 is SNTAGT in the germline V gene. The CDR3 runs to 19 residues. The CDR3 DNA reads as TGTCCCCAGCACTCCCACCCGTCCAGGACTAGCGGGATGCCCTACGAGCAGTACTTC. Protein: CPQHSHPSRTSGMPYEQYF.

This clone appeared once. V is TRBV25-1 and J is TRBJ1-4; TRBD1 might be the D (5 bases). The CDR3 has 14 residues. V was clipped by 5 bases and J by 4 bases, with 11 bases between them. CDR1 MGHDK and CDR2 SYGVNS come from the germline V gene. The CDR3 sequence: CASSQGVVNEKLFF. The CDR3, as DNA: TGTGCCAGCAGTCAAGGGGTCGTTAATGAAAAACTGTTTTTT.

This chain connects TRBV5-1 to TRBJ2-3; weak D call: TRBD2 (7 bases). The CDR3 length is 15 residues. With 2 bases removed from V and 1 base from J, the gap between germline ends came to 11 bases. CDR1 SGHRS and CDR2 YFSETQ come from the germline V gene. The CDR3 is CASSFGGLGTDTQYF. The CDR3 DNA reads as TGCGCCAGCAGCTTCGGGGGGCTCGGCACAGATACGCAGTATTTT.

The gene calls are TRBV18 and TRBJ1-2; D not resolved. The ends were cut back, 4 bases at V and 6 bases at J, with 12 bases in the middle. Germline-derived CDR1 and CDR2 are KGHSH and LQKENI. The CDR3 spans 13 residues. DNA of the CDR3: TGTGCCAGCTCACTAATGGCGGGCCATGGCTACACCTTC. Encoded protein: CASSLMAGHGYTF.

On this clone: In the same sample, other DNA sequences code for this CDR3. The chain couples TRBV30 to TRBJ2-2; 7 nucleotides line up with TRBD2. This CDR3 region has 15 residues. Germline V gives CDR1 GTSNPN, CDR2 SVGIG (reference sequence). V lost 0 bases to trimming and J lost 4 bases; unmatched junction nucleotides: 5. CDR3 nucleotide sequence: TGTGCCTGGAGTGTGGGATTAGCGGGCACCGGGGAGCTGTTTTTT. It specifies CAWSVGLAGTGELFF.

Turning to this clone: The sample carries other DNA sequences with the same CDR3. The rearrangement uses TRBV5-4 and TRBJ1-2, with 7 bases matching TRBD1. This CDR3 has 14 amino acids. Trimming took 0 bases from V and 2 from J; bases not matched to a gene: 1. Germline V gene lookup returns CDR1 SGHNT and CDR2 YYREEE (reference sequence). The CDR3 region is CASSLGDRNYGYTF. DNA of the CDR3: TGTGCCAGCAGCTTGGGGGACAGAAACTATGGCTACACCTTC.

This chain connects TRBV5-1 to TRBJ1-4, with D possibly matching TRBD1 (6 bases). The germline V gene has CDR1 SGHRS and CDR2 YFSETQ. Deletions cut 4 bases from V and 7 bases from J, with 20 bases between. CDR3 length: 16 residues. The DNA of the CDR3 is TGCGCCAGCAGCCCTGGTGTGGTCGAGGGGGGTGAAAAACTGTTTTTT. This translates into CASSPGVVEGGEKLFF.

This clone came up once. This specimen includes other DNA sequences encoding the same CDR3. The chain has TRBV5-1 and TRBJ2-1, with 9 bases that match TRBD2. CDR1 and CDR2 (germline): SGHRS, YFSETQ. The CDR3 runs 15 residues. The V and J ends lost 7 bases and 1 base, in that order; junction bases with no gene match: 6. This chain's CDR3 is CASSGAGGSYNEQFF. CDR3 in DNA: TGCGCCAGCTCCGGGGCGGGAGGGTCCTACAATGAGCAGTTCTTC.